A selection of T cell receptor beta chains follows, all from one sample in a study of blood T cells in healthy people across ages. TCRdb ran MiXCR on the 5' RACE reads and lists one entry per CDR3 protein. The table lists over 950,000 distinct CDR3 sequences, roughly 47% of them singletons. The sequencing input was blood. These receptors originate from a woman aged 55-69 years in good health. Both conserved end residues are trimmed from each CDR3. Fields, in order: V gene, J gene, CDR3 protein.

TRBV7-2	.	ASSRFGGWYEQY
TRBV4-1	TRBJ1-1	ASKPRFGEAF
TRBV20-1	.	SAWTTSSYNEQY
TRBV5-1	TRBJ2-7	ASSLSGVSSYEQY
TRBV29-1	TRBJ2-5	SVDPLSATQY
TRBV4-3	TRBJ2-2	ASSQGTSGATGELF
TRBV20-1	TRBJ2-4	SARVGGAKNIQY
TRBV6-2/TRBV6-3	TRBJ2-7	ASSYGGQSSSYEQY
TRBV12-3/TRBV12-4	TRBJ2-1	ASRPIGIEDNEQF
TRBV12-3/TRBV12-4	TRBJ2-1	ASSSDWGEQF
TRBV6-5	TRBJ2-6	ASSYTAGRSGANVLT
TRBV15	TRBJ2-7	ATSRDRVSYEQY
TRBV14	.	ASSHANEQY
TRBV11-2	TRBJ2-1	ASSLKAGGDGEQF
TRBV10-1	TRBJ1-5	ASSDHWVQPQH
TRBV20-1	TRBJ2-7	SAIKGGASYEQY
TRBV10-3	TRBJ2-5	AISVKGSGEQY
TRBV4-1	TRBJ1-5	ASSGSINQPQH
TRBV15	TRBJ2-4	ATSRGFGGENIQY
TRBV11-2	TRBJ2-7	ASSLGLAIHEQY
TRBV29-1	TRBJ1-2	SVGPGQGILRGYT
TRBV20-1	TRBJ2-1	SAAPSGWLRNEQF
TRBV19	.	ASSIDLETDYEQY
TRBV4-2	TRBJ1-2	ASSPRGGADSGYT
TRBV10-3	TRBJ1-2	AISPGPKNGYT
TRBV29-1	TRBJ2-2	SVGTSGDTGELF